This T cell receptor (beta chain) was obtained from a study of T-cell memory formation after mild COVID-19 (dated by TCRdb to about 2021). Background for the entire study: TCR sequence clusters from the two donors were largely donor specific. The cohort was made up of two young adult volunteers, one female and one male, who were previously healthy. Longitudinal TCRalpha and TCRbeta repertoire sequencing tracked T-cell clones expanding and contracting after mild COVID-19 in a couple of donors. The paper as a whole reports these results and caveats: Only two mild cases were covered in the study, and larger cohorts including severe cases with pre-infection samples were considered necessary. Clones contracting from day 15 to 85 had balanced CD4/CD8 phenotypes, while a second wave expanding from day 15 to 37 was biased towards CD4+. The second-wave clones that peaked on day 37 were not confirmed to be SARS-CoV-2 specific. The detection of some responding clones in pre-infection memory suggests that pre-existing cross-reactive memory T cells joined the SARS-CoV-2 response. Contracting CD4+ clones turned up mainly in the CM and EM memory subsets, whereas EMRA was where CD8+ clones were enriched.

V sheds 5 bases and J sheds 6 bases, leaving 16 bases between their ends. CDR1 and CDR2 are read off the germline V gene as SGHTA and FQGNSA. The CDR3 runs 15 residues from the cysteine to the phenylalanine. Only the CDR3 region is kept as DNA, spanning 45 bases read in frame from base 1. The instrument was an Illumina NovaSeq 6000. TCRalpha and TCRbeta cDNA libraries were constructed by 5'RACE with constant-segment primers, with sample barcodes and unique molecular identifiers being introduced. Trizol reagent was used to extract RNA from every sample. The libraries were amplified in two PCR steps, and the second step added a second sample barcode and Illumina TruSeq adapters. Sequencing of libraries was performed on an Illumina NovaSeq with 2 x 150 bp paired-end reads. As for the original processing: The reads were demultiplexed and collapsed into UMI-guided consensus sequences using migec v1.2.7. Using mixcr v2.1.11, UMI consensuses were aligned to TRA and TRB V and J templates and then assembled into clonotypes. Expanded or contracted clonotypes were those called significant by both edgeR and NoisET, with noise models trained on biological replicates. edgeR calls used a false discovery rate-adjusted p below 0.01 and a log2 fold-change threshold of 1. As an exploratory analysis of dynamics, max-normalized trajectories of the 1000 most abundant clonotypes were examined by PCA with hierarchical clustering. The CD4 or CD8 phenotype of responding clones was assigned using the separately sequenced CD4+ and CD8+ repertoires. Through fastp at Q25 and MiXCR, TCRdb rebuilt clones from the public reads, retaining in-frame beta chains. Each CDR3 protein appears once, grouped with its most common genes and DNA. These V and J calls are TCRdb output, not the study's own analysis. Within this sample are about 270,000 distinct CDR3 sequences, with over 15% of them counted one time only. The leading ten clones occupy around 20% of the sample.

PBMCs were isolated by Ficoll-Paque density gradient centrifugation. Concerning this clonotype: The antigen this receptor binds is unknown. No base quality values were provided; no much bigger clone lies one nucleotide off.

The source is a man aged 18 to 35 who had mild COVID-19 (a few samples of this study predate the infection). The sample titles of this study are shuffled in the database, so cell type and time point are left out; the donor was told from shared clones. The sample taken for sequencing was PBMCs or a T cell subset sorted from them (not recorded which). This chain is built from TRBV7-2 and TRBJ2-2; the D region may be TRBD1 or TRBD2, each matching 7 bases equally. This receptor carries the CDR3 CASSLPGGAAGELFF. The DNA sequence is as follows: TGTGCCAGCAGCCTCCCAGGGGGGGCCGCCGGGGAGCTGTTTTTT.